These 28 T cell receptor beta chains were sequenced from one sample in a study of OX40 agonist ivuxolimab in advanced cancers. Data came from immunoSEQ multiplex PCR; TCRdb stores just in-frame clones and leaves some out. This sample has 35,000 to 45,000 clones, with 85% to 95% found just once. The material sequenced was CD4+ or CD8+ T cells sorted from blood, taken in a trial of the OX40 agonist ivuxolimab. These receptors were taken from an adult with an advanced solid tumor such as melanoma, head and neck, liver or kidney cancer.

V and J are TRBV18 and TRBJ2-7; D is undetermined. V was clipped by 3 bases and J by 5 bases, with 17 bases between them. Germline loops: CDR1 KGHSH, CDR2 LQKENI. The CDR3 loop spans 15 amino acids. The CDR3 region has the DNA TGTGCCAGCTCACCTAGGCCTCCGCGCCAGAACGAGCAGTACTTC. Translated: CASSPRPPRQNEQYF.

This clone has just one count. The J gene is TRBJ2-1, the V gene TRBV6-1; no clear D gene. Looked up from germline, CDR1 is MNHNS and CDR2 is SASEGT. With 6 bases removed from V and 9 bases from J, the gap between germline ends came to 9 bases. This CDR3 spans 11 amino acids. The CDR3: CASSPPGEQFF. CDR3 bases: TGTGCCAGCAGCCCTCCAGGTGAGCAGTTCTTC.

With regard to this clone: Distinct nucleotide sequences in the sample also encode this CDR3. This rearrangement joins TRBV27 to TRBJ2-7, with 7 bases aligning to TRBD1. Germline CDR1 MNHEY, CDR2 SMNVEV (reference sequence). The V and J ends lost 3 bases and 1 base, in that order; junction bases with no gene match: 3. The CDR3 loop spans 14 amino acids. The CDR3 region has the DNA TGTGCCAGCAGTTTTGGGGACAGTTCCTACGAGCAGTACTTC. Encoded protein: CASSFGDSSYEQYF.

This chain uses TRBV9 with TRBJ2-3, with 8 bases aligning to TRBD2. The CDR3 totals 17 residues. The V gene's germline CDR1 is SGDLS and CDR2 YYNGEE. V lost 0 bases and J lost 4; bases outside the gene matches: 10. CDR3 sequence reads: CASSVDGSGNGPDTQYF. CDR3 nucleotide sequence: TGTGCCAGCAGCGTAGATGGTAGCGGGAACGGACCAGATACGCAGTATTTT.

Comment on this clone: One end of the junction does not line up with germline, which may come from a read error. The chain couples TRBV7-6 to TRBJ1-4, with 8 positions matching TRBD1. Germline V gene lookup returns CDR1 SGHVS and CDR2 FNYEAQ. This CDR3 has 13 amino acids. CDR3 region: CASSLALGGQVVF. The CDR3, as DNA: TGTGCCAGCAGCTTAGCGCTCGGGGGACAGGTGGTTTTT.

This clone appeared a few times. This chain connects TRBV27 to TRBJ1-1; D is ambiguous. This CDR3 region has 14 residues. CDR1 and CDR2 (germline): MNHEY, SMNVEV (reference sequence). Trimming removed 2 bases at V and 5 bases at J, with 12 bases between. CDR3: CASSLGVGWTEAFF. CDR3 nucleotide sequence: TGTGCCAGCAGTTTAGGTGTTGGGTGGACTGAAGCTTTCTTT.

The chain is built from TRBV10-3 and TRBJ2-3, with 9 nucleotides matching TRBD2. The CDR3 runs to 18 residues. Trimming cost V 0 bases and J 2 bases; bases outside gene matches: 9. Germline V gene data show CDR1 as ENHRY and CDR2 as SYGVKD. Here the CDR3 DNA reads TGTGCCATCAGTGAGTCACGTTGGGCTAGCGGGACCACAGATACGCAGTATTTT. Encoded protein: CAISESRWASGTTDTQYF.

The chain links TRBV28 to TRBJ1-4; TRBD1 agrees at 8 bases. This CDR3 is built from 16 residues. J lost 0 bases, V lost 4 bases, and 4 bases had no gene match. Germline CDR1 is MDHEN and CDR2 is SYDVKM. The CDR3 protein is CASSSGQDSTNEKLFF. The CDR3 nucleotides read TGTGCCAGCAGTTCGGGACAGGACTCAACTAATGAAAAACTGTTTTTT.

This clone was recorded once. This sequence joins TRBV9 and TRBJ2-5; 7 bases line up with TRBD1. Germline V gene data show CDR1 as SGDLS and CDR2 as YYNGEE. CDR3 length equals 14 residues. V lost 3 bases, J lost 3 bases, and 5 bases stayed unmatched. The CDR3 DNA follows: TGTGCCAGCAGCGCGGACAGGCTAGAAGAGACCCAGTACTTC. Translation gives CASSADRLEETQYF.

This chain connects TRBV7-2 to TRBJ1-1; TRBD1 agrees at 8 bases. This CDR3 is built from 15 residues. The V gene end was trimmed by 4 bases and the J gene end by 4 bases; junction bases not matched to a gene: 8. CDR1 and CDR2 from the germline V gene are SGHTA and FQGNSA. The DNA of the CDR3 is TGTGCCAGCAGCTCCATGGACAGGGTCCCCACTGAAGCTTTCTTT. Translation: CASSSMDRVPTEAFF.

The rearrangement uses TRBV28 and TRBJ2-5; D is perhaps TRBD1 or TRBD2 (6 bases each). In germline, CDR1 is MDHEN, CDR2 SYDVKM. CDR3 length equals 14 residues. V dropped 4 bases and J dropped 6 bases, with 15 bases sitting between them. The CDR3 reads CASSWAGEAKTQYF. Written as DNA, the CDR3 is TGTGCCAGCAGTTGGGCAGGGGAGGCAAAGACCCAGTACTTC.

The chain carries TRBV15 and TRBJ1-3; the D is unclear. CDR1 is LNHNV, CDR2 YYDKDF, per germline (reference sequence). The CDR3 covers 14 residues. Trimming cost V 5 bases and J 0 bases, with 8 bases left between them. CDR3 bases: TGTGCCACCAGCCCGCAGAGCTCTGGAAACACCATATATTTT. Its translation: CATSPQSSGNTIYF.

This clone is a singleton in its sample. The chain uses TRBV7-2 and TRBJ2-7; D gene uncertain. This CDR3 region has 11 residues. V was cut by 10 bases and J by 7 bases, with 14 bases left in between. Germline assignment: CDR1 SGHTA and CDR2 FQGNSA. Here the CDR3 reads CAIFPPGEQYF. The DNA of the CDR3 is TGTGCCATTTTTCCCCCGGGTGAGCAGTACTTC.

The J gene is TRBJ2-1, the V gene TRBV6-4; maybe TRBD2 (5 bases). V lost 6 bases and J 8 bases, leaving 17 bases between the germline ends. The germline V gene has CDR1 MRHNA and CDR2 SNTAGT. The CDR3 runs 14 residues. The CDR3 protein is CASSESPGLDEQFF. The CDR3 DNA is TGTGCCAGCAGCGAGAGCCCCGGACTGGATGAGCAGTTCTTC.

This rearrangement joins TRBV5-6 to TRBJ1-5; D remains ambiguous. The CDR3 spans 13 residues. The V end was cut by 5 bases, the J end by 4 bases, with 10 bases between. Germline V gives CDR1 SGHDT, CDR2 YYEEEE. The CDR3 bases are TGTGCCAGCAGTTCGGGAGAAAATCAGCCCCAGCATTTT. Protein sequence: CASSSGENQPQHF. The full variable domain, completed using reference TRBV5-6 and TRBJ1-5, is DAGVTQSPTHLIKTRGQQVTLRCSPKSGHDTVSWYQQALGQGPQFIFQYYEEEERQRGNFPDRFSGHQFPNYSSELNVNALLLGDSALYLCASSSGENQPQHFGDGTRLSIL.

The chain links TRBV11-2 to TRBJ2-5, with a tentative D call TRBD2 (5 bases). Per the germline V gene, CDR1 is SGHAT and CDR2 is FQNNGV. Trimming stripped 0 bases from V and 1 base from J, with 12 bases between. The CDR3 contains 16 residues. As DNA, the CDR3 is TGTGCCAGCAGCTTAGACTACGGGAACCGCCAAGAGACCCAGTACTTC. Its translation: CASSLDYGNRQETQYF.

The count of this clone is one. V gene TRBV28 combines with J gene TRBJ1-1, with 8 bases aligning to TRBD1. V shed 4 bases and J 2 bases; nucleotides not matched to a gene: 3. Germline lookup yields CDR1 MDHEN and CDR2 SYDVKM. The CDR3 consists of 14 residues. CDR3 coding DNA: TGTGCCAGCAGTTCCCCAGGGGGCAACACTGAAGCTTTCTTT. This encodes CASSSPGGNTEAFF.

The V and J genes are TRBV29-1 and TRBJ2-1; 9 positions match TRBD2. Germline V lookup: CDR1 SQVTM, CDR2 ANQGSEA. The CDR3 totals 17 residues. The J segment lost 1 base and the V segment lost 0 bases, leaving 7 bases of the junction unmatched. Here the CDR3 reads CSVEDPGSGSSYNEQFF. The CDR3 nucleotides are TGCAGCGTTGAAGATCCGGGTAGCGGGAGTTCCTACAATGAGCAGTTCTTC.

The chain joins TRBV5-8 to TRBJ2-1; 7 nucleotides line up with TRBD2. The CDR3 runs to 15 residues. Germline CDR1 SGHTS, CDR2 YDEGEE. V lost 0 bases to trimming and J lost 8 bases; unmatched junction nucleotides: 8. CDR3 protein: CASSLEGRGGDEQFF. CDR3 DNA sequence: TGTGCCAGCAGCTTGGAGGGGAGGGGTGGGGATGAGCAGTTCTTC.

This clone is labeled large. The CDR3 nucleotides read TGTGCCAGTAGTCACAGTTTTGGGGACACTGAAGCTTTCTTT. It encodes CASSHSFGDTEAFF. This chain links TRBV19 with TRBJ1-1; no firm D call. CDR1 LNHDA and CDR2 SQIVND come from the germline V gene (reference sequence). The CDR3 covers 14 residues. V shed 5 bases and J shed 3 bases, with 13 bases lying between them.

The chain carries TRBV19 and TRBJ1-1; 10 bases line up with TRBD1. Germline loops: CDR1 LNHDA, CDR2 SQIVND (reference sequence). V dropped 6 bases and J dropped 4; count of bases not matched to a gene: 8. The CDR3 has 15 amino acids. In nucleotides, the CDR3 is TGTGCCAGTAGCTTAATGGGACAGGGGCGCACTGAAGCTTTCTTT. Its protein product is CASSLMGQGRTEAFF.

J is TRBJ1-3 and V is TRBV25-1, with 9 bases fitting TRBD1. The junction had 2 bases not matched to a gene; V was cut back by 6 bases and J by 14 bases. The germline V gene has CDR1 MGHDK and CDR2 SYGVNS. The CDR3 has 10 amino acids. CDR3 in amino acids: CASRGDRVYF. The DNA of the CDR3 is TGTGCCAGCAGGGGGGACAGGGTATATTTT.

This sequence joins TRBV29-1 and TRBJ1-1; TRBD1 is a possible D gene (5 bases). CDR1 and CDR2 from the germline V gene are SQVTM and ANQGSEA. CDR3 length: 17 amino acids. The germline V and J ends were trimmed by 4 bases and 0 bases, with 21 bases remaining between them. In DNA form, the CDR3 reads TGCAGCGTTGGGTCCTCGGGGCAGGGAGGGCTGAACACTGAAGCTTTCTTT. Its protein is CSVGSSGQGGLNTEAFF.

This chain uses TRBV7-9 with TRBJ2-7, with a possible D match to TRBD2 (5 bases). Germline values: CDR1 SEHNR, CDR2 FQNEAQ (reference sequence). CDR3 length equals 13 residues. Deletions cut 8 bases from V and 6 bases from J, with 17 bases between. The CDR3 region is CASHLGLAGEQYF. Written as DNA, the CDR3 is TGTGCCAGCCACTTAGGGCTAGCTGGCGAGCAGTACTTC.

The CDR3 nucleotides read TGTGCCAGCAACGAGTGGGGGGAGATAACAAACACCATATATTTT. Its translation: CASNEWGEITNTIYF. This chain connects TRBV2 to TRBJ1-3; a possible D gene is TRBD1 (5 bases). Germline CDR1 and CDR2: SNHLY and FYNNEI. V lost 7 bases and J lost 6, with 19 bases in between. The CDR3 consists of 15 residues.

There are a few counts of this clone. The chain recombines TRBV6-5 with TRBJ2-7; D perhaps matches TRBD1 (8 bases). Trimming pared 0 bases from V and 3 bases from J, leaving 12 bases between. Looked up from germline, CDR1 is MNHEY and CDR2 is SVGAGI. The length of the CDR3 is 15 residues. Written as DNA, the CDR3 is TGTGCCAGCAGTTACTCGACAGGGGAGGGCTACGAGCAGTACTTC. It codes for CASSYSTGEGYEQYF.

This clone was seen a handful of times. The CDR3 DNA is TGTGCCAGTAGTTACGGGACAGGGGGACAGCCCCAGCATTTT. Translated, it gives CASSYGTGGQPQHF. The chain carries TRBV19 and TRBJ1-5; 11 nucleotides match TRBD1. The junction had 4 bases not matched to a gene; V was cut back by 5 bases and J by 7 bases. Per germline, CDR1 LNHDA and CDR2 SQIVND (reference sequence). The CDR3 has 14 amino acids.

This clone has only a few counts. The identical CDR3 is also encoded by other nucleotide sequences in the sample. The J gene is TRBJ1-1, the V gene TRBV30; 8 bases match TRBD1. The CDR3 covers 13 residues. The V and J ends lost 0 bases and 4 bases, in that order; junction bases with no gene match: 1. In germline, CDR1 is GTSNPN, CDR2 SVGIG (reference sequence). Here the CDR3 DNA reads TGTGCCTGGAGTGTTACAGGGGGCACTGAAGCTTTCTTT. Its protein product is CAWSVTGGTEAFF.